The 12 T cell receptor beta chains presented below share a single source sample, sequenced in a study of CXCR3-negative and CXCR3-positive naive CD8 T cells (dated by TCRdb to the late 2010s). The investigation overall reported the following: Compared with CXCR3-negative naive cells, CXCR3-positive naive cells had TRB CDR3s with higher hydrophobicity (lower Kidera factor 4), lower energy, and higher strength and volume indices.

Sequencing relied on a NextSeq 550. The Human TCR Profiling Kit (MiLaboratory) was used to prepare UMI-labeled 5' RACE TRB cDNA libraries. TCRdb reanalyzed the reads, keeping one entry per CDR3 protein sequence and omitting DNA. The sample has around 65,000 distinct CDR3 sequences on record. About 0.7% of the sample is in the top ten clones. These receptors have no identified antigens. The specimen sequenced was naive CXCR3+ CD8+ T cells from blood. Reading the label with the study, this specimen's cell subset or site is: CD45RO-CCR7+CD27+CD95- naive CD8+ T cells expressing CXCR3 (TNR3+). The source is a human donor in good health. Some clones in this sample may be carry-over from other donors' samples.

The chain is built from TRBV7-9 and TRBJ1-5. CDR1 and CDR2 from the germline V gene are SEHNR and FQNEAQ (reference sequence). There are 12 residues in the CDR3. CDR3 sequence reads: CASSSELDPQHF.

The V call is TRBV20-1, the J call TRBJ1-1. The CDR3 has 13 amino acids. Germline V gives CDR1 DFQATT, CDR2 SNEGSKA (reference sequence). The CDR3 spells CSAQAGDYTEAFF.

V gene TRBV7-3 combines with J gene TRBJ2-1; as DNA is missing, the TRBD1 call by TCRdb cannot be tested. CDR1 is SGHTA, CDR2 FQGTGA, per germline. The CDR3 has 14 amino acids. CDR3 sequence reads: CASSLTGTVSEQFF.

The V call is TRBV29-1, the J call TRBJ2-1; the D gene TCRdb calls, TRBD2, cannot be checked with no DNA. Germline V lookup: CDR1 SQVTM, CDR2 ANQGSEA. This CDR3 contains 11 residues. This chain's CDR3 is CPSGGADEQFF.

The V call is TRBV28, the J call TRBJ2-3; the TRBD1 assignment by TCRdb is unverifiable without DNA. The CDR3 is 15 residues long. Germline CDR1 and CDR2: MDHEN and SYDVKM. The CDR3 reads CASSFGGVDTDTQYF.

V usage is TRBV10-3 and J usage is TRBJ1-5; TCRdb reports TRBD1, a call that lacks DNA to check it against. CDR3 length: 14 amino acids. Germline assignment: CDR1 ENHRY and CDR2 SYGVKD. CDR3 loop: CAISFGGGNQPQHF.

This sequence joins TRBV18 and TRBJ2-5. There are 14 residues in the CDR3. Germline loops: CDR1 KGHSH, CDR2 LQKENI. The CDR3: CASSVMGNQETQYF. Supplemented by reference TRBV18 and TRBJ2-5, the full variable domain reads NAGVMQNPRHLVRRRGQEARLRCSPMKGHSHVYWYRQLPEEGLKFMVYLQKENIIDESGMPKERFSAEFPKEGPSILRIQQVVRGDSAAYFCASSVMGNQETQYFGPGTRLLVL.

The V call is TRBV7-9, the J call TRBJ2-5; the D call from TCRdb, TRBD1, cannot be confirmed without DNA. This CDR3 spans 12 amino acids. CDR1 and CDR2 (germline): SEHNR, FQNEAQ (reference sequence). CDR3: CASSSGGETQYF.

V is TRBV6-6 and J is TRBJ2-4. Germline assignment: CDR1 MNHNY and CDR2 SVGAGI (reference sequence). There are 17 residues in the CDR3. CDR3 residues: CASSLLPPDLAKNIQYF.

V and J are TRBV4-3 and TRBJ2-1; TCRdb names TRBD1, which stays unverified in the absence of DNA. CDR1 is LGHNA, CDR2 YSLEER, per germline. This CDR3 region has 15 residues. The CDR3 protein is CASSRNRGTYNEQFF.

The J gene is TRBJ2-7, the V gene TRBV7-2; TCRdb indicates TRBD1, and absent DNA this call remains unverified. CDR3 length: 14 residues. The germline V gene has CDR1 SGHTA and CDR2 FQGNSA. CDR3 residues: CASSLVGQGYEQYF.

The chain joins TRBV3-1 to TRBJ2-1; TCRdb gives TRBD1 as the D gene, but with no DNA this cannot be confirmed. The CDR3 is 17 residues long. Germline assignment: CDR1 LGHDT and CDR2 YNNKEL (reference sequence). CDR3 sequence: CASSQDGPGGMRNEQFF.